The T cell receptor (beta chain) under discussion was sequenced for a study of T cell responses to AZD1222 COVID-19 vaccine. Notes on the study in general: Regions 160-218 and 743-854 dominated among vaccine-associated CD4 TCRs spanning spike. None of the repertoires were sampled until the peak T cell response had passed.

The CDR3 has 12 amino acids. Germline CDR1 MRHNA, CDR2 SNTAGT. Comments on this clone: Antigen unknown. The junction does not match germline at one end; this may be a read error. At the DNA level, this CDR3 is encoded by other sequences in the same sample as well.

Assay used: immunoSEQ multiplex PCR; TCRdb lists only in-frame clones, some missing. The table includes 150,000 or so clones, less than 95% detected once. The source material was peripheral blood, sampled on day 0 of AZD1222 vaccination. This chain uses TRBV6-4 with TRBJ2-1; D gene unclear. This TCR derives from an adult in good health. The CDR3 protein is CASSDSYNEQFF. The CDR3 DNA sequence: TGTGCCAGCAGCGACTCATACAATGAGCAGTTCTTC.